The clone carrying this TCR beta chain was counted at least ten times. This entry belongs to a study of tumor-infiltrating lymphocytes in primary liver carcinoma. The study extracted blood RNA from unsorted whole blood and also extracted germline DNA. Patients were treatment-naive with chronic HBV infection. With around 500 ng total RNA as template and a constant-region primer, TCR beta cDNA was made. TCR beta libraries came from three nested multiplex PCR rounds using slightly modified ARM-PCR. A C-beta reverse primer was combined with TRBV1-TRBV30 forward primers in the first two PCR rounds, and each round had approximately 9 cycles. TCRdb recomputed calls from the multiplex PCR reads with MiXCR, one row per CDR3 protein. The sample lists around 330,000 distinct CDR3 sequences; approximately 65% were seen once. The V gene end was trimmed by 7 bases and the J gene end by 1 base; junction bases not matched to a gene: 5. Germline CDR1 and CDR2: SQVTM and ANQGSEA. The CDR3 extends over 13 amino acids.

This clonotype originated in a man aged 35 to 55 with primary liver carcinoma and hepatitis B virus infection. The V call is TRBV29-1, the J call TRBJ2-5, with 8 bases identical to TRBD1. Material: peripheral blood. CDR3 DNA: TGCAGCGCCTCGGGGACAGGCCAAGAGACCCAGTACTTC. It yields the protein CSASGTGQETQYF.